This is a list of T cell receptor beta chains from one sample in a study of blood T cell repertoires in COVID-19. Profiling relied on immunoSEQ multiplex PCR, and the TCRdb table lists in-frame clones only, not all of them. The table has some 70,000 clones, 75% to 90% seen once; the top ten hold approximately 0.59%. The source material was peripheral blood. The receptor source for this set is a man between 60 and 70 years old with acute or convalescent COVID-19. CDR3s include the opening cysteine and the closing phenylalanine or tryptophan. The D gene is left open where the match is weak. Size is stated for part of the rows, as once, few or many counts, or as a class when the clone is expanded.

j_call v_call d_call clone_size cdr3_aa cdr3_nt
TRBJ2-1 TRBV20-1 TRBD2 . CSASRSGNNEQFF TGCAGTGCTAGTCGAAGCGGGAACAATGAGCAGTTCTTC
TRBJ1-4 TRBV5-1 . . CASTTGTATNEKLFF TGCGCCAGCACGACAGGAACAGCAACTAATGAAAAACTGTTTTTT
TRBJ1-2 TRBV2 TRBD1 . CASSKTGEDGYTF TGTGCCAGCAGCAAGACAGGGGAGGATGGCTACACCTTC
TRBJ2-3 TRBV5-1 TRBD2 . CASSLPESSGVRDTQYF TGCGCCAGCAGCCTCCCGGAGAGTAGCGGGGTGAGAGATACGCAGTATTTT
TRBJ2-3 TRBV5-4 TRBD1 . CASSSDRGASGTDTQYF TGTGCCAGCAGCTCGGACAGGGGCGCCTCTGGCACAGATACGCAGTATTTT
TRBJ2-4 TRBV19 . . CASMTGNIQYF TGTGCCAGTATGACAGGAAACATTCAGTACTTC
TRBJ2-6 TRBV18 TRBD1 . CASSPYVGGTGDTNVLTF TGTGCCAGCTCACCCTACGTGGGTGGGACAGGGGATACCAACGTCCTGACTTTC
TRBJ1-6 TRBV25-1 . . CASSELSGQYNSPLHF TGTGCCAGCAGTGAATTATCCGGACAGTATAATTCACCCCTCCACTTT
TRBJ1-6 TRBV19 . few CASSSREVAPLHF TGTGCCAGTAGTTCAAGGGAGGTCGCACCCCTCCACTTT
TRBJ2-3 TRBV5-1 TRBD2 once CASSLRLAGDTDTQYF TGCGCCAGCAGCTTACGGCTAGCGGGAGACACAGATACGCAGTATTTT
TRBJ1-2 TRBV3-1/TRBV3-2 TRBD1 . CASSRGGQGNYGYTF TGTGCCAGCAGCCGAGGGGGACAGGGGAACTATGGCTACACCTTC
TRBJ2-4 TRBV5-1 . . CASSLEGTKNIQYF TGCGCCAGCAGCTTGGAGGGGACCAAAAACATTCAGTACTTC
TRBJ2-1 TRBV7-3 TRBD1 . CASSLGTGGHEQFF TGTGCCAGCAGCCTCGGGACAGGGGGCCATGAGCAGTTCTTC
TRBJ1-4 TRBV7-8 TRBD1 few CASSLSPDRVNEKLFF TGTGCCAGCAGCTTAAGCCCGGACAGGGTTAATGAAAAACTGTTTTTT
TRBJ2-1 TRBV5-1 TRBD1 . CASSLGQGASYNEQFF TGCGCCAGCAGCTTGGGACAGGGGGCCTCCTACAATGAGCAGTTCTTC
TRBJ2-7 TRBV11-3 . . CASSSTGLGEQYF TGTGCCAGCAGCTCAACAGGGCTCGGAGAGCAGTACTTC
TRBJ1-2 TRBV3-1/TRBV3-2 TRBD1 few CASSRQGGVSGYTF TGTGCCAGCAGCCGACAGGGGGGTGTTTCTGGCTACACCTTC
TRBJ1-1 TRBV18 . . CASSFRPMTEMNTEAFF TGTGCCAGCTCATTCCGACCTATGACAGAGATGAACACTGAAGCTTTCTTT
TRBJ2-5 TRBV21-1 . once CAGDRAGGETQYF TGTGCCGGCGACCGGGCAGGGGGGGAGACCCAGTACTTC
TRBJ2-3 TRBV19 TRBD2 . CASSRLAGASDTQYF TGTGCCAGTAGTCGCCTAGCGGGAGCCTCAGATACGCAGTATTTT
TRBJ2-7 TRBV5-8 TRBD1 . CASSFPGWGQNSYEQYF TGTGCCAGCAGCTTTCCTGGGTGGGGACAGAACTCCTACGAGCAGTACTTC
TRBJ2-7 TRBV29-1 . once CSDRRVIYF TGCAGCGACCGCAGGGTAATTTACTTC
TRBJ1-6 TRBV2 . . CASSELTGSYNSPLHF TGTGCCAGCAGTGAGTTGACAGGTTCCTATAATTCACCCCTCCACTTT
TRBJ1-6 TRBV7-3 . . CASSLSGHNSPLHF TGTGCCAGCAGCTTATCTGGGCATAATTCACCCCTCCACTTT
TRBJ1-2 TRBV5-4 TRBD1 . CASSLTGGGYGYTF TGTGCCAGCAGCTTGACAGGGGGTGGCTATGGCTACACCTTC
TRBJ2-2 TRBV7-2 . . CASSLATAGELFF TGTGCCAGCAGCTTAGCGACAGCTGGGGAGCTGTTTTTT
TRBJ1-2 TRBV5-1 . . CASSLAGEIYGYTF TGCGCCAGCAGCTTGGCGGGGGAAATCTATGGCTACACCTTC
TRBJ2-7 TRBV27 TRBD2 once CASSKPRTSGSSYEQYF TGTGCCAGCAGTAAACCCAGGACTAGCGGGAGCTCCTACGAGCAGTACTTC
TRBJ1-1 TRBV5-1 . . CASNQAGGDTEAFF TGCGCCAGCAATCAAGCAGGAGGGGACACTGAAGCTTTCTTT
TRBJ2-7 TRBV9 TRBD1 . CASSPRDSIYEQYF TGTGCCAGCAGCCCCCGGGACAGCATTTACGAGCAGTACTTC
TRBJ2-6 TRBV18 TRBD2 . CASSPPTSGFSGANVLTF TGTGCCAGCTCACCACCGACTAGCGGGTTCTCTGGGGCCAACGTCCTGACTTTC
TRBJ2-1 TRBV4-1 TRBD2 once CASSHPGTSARLQFF TGCGCCAGCAGCCACCCCGGGACTAGCGCCAGACTGCAGTTCTTC
TRBJ1-4 TRBV5-1 . once CASSLDSNNEKLFF TGCGCCAGCAGCTTGGACAGCAATAATGAAAAACTGTTTTTT
TRBJ2-7 TRBV5-1 TRBD1 . CASSLLQGSHEQYF TGCGCCAGCAGCTTGCTACAGGGGAGCCACGAGCAGTACTTC
TRBJ1-4 TRBV21-1 . . CASSNKNRLINEKLFF TGTGCCAGCAGCAACAAGAACAGGTTGATAAATGAAAAACTGTTTTTT
TRBJ2-7 TRBV11-2 . few CASSPLRGITYEQYF TGTGCCAGCAGCCCCCTCAGAGGTATAACATACGAGCAGTACTTC
TRBJ1-5 TRBV12-5 TRBD1 . CASGLGQGHSNQPQHF TGTGCTAGTGGTTTGGGACAGGGTCATAGCAATCAGCCCCAGCATTTT
TRBJ2-7 TRBV6-1 . . CASSEVARIYEQYF TGTGCCAGCAGTGAAGTGGCTAGAATTTACGAGCAGTACTTC
TRBJ1-1 TRBV14 . . CASSQTRGDTEAFF TGTGCCAGCAGCCAAACTCGGGGGGATACTGAAGCTTTCTTT
TRBJ1-5 TRBV27 . . CASSFGGGPNQPQHF TGTGCCAGCAGTTTCGGGGGGGGCCCCAATCAGCCCCAGCATTTT
TRBJ2-5 TRBV11-3 . once CASSFSTGQTQYF TGTGCCAGCAGCTTTTCGACAGGCCAGACCCAGTACTTC
TRBJ2-2 TRBV21-1 . . CASSIGSGRFGELFF TGTGCCAGCAGCATAGGTAGCGGGAGGTTCGGGGAGCTGTTTTTT
TRBJ2-5 TRBV25-1 TRBD2 . CASSERRGGPQETQYF TGTGCCAGCAGTGAGCGGCGGGGGGGTCCTCAAGAGACCCAGTACTTC
TRBJ1-3 TRBV5-1 . few CASSTGLSGNTIYF TGCGCCAGCAGCACGGGACTCTCTGGAAACACCATATATTTT
TRBJ2-5 TRBV7-3 TRBD2 . CASSPAGVKETQYF TGTGCCAGCAGCCCGGCGGGAGTAAAGGAGACCCAGTACTTC